These 26 T cell receptor beta chains share one sample of origin, sequenced in a study of radiation and T cells in renal cell carcinoma. The time point here: blood 4 weeks post-SBRT, at nephrectomy. Described treatment: 15 Gy SBRT to primary tumor, nephrectomy 4 weeks later. Using immunoSEQ multiplex PCR, the repertoire was profiled, and TCRdb retains in-frame clones only, with some absent. The sample has over 120,000 clones, 80% to 90% seen once. Sequenced material: blood, taken from a patient whose treatment included radiotherapy and nephrectomy. Every receptor here comes from a woman in her forties or fifties with renal cell carcinoma.

The chain couples TRBV25-1 to TRBJ2-1; TRBD2 matches 14 bases. V lost 4 bases, J lost 1 base, and 3 bases stayed unmatched. Per the germline V gene, CDR1 is MGHDK and CDR2 is SYGVNS. The CDR3 totals 17 residues. The CDR3 spells CASSGGLAGESYNEQFF. The CDR3 bases are TGTGCCAGCAGTGGGGGACTAGCGGGAGAATCCTACAATGAGCAGTTCTTC.

The V and J genes are TRBV28 and TRBJ2-7, with D perhaps given as TRBD1 or TRBD2 (5 bases each). The V gene lost 5 bases and the J gene lost 1 base, with 15 bases spanning the gap. Germline CDR1 is MDHEN and CDR2 is SYDVKM. This CDR3 contains 15 residues. The CDR3 coding sequence is TGTGCCAGCAGTAAATACGGGACGGCTTCCTACGAGCAGTACTTC. Encoded protein: CASSKYGTASYEQYF.

This clone was recorded only once. The V and J genes are TRBV6-5 and TRBJ1-1; D possibly corresponds to TRBD1 (6 bases). Germline values: CDR1 MNHEY, CDR2 SVGAGI. Trimming pared 7 bases from V and 1 base from J, leaving 16 bases between. The CDR3 runs to 15 residues. This CDR3 is CASTEGGTGNTEAFF. The DNA for the CDR3 is TGTGCCAGCACCGAGGGGGGGACGGGGAACACTGAAGCTTTCTTT.

The chain uses TRBV19 and TRBJ2-3; D may be TRBD1 (6 bases). The length of the CDR3 is 15 residues. Trimming took off 7 bases at V and 2 bases at J, with 16 bases between the two ends. Germline values: CDR1 LNHDA, CDR2 SQIVND (reference sequence). CDR3 bases: TGTGCCAGTATCCAGGACAGCCGAAACACAGATACGCAGTATTTT. Translating gives CASIQDSRNTDTQYF.

CDR3 loop: CASSPLGGSWANEQFF. CDR3 sequence (DNA): TGTGCCAGCAGCCCCCTAGGAGGCAGTTGGGCCAATGAGCAGTTCTTC. This rearrangement joins TRBV9 to TRBJ2-1; a weak D match, TRBD2 (5 bases). This CDR3 region has 16 residues. V lost 4 bases to trimming and J lost 6 bases, with 20 bases between them. CDR1 and CDR2 (germline): SGDLS, YYNGEE. The variable domain in full, with the rest retrieved from reference TRBV9 and TRBJ2-1, is DSGVTQTPKHLITATGQRVTLRCSPRSGDLSVYWYQQSLDQGLQFLIQYYNGEERAKGNILERFSAQQFPDLHSELNLSSLELGDSALYFCASSPLGGSWANEQFFGPGTRLTVL.

On this clone itself: This sample includes further DNA sequences coding for the same CDR3. J is TRBJ1-1 and V is TRBV18, with a possible D match to TRBD1 (5 bases). The CDR3 runs 13 residues. The germline V and J ends were trimmed by 3 bases and 2 bases, with 7 bases remaining between them. CDR1 KGHSH and CDR2 LQKENI come from the germline V gene. The CDR3 bases are TGTGCCAGCTCACCCCAGGGAAACACTGAAGCTTTCTTT. It encodes CASSPQGNTEAFF.

This clone was seen once. The V call is TRBV5-4, the J call TRBJ2-7; 11 nucleotides align to TRBD1. Trimming removed 5 bases from V and 4 bases from J; junction bases left unmatched: 8. Germline CDR1 SGHNT, CDR2 YYREEE (reference sequence). This CDR3 region has 15 residues. Written as DNA, the CDR3 is TGTGCCAGCAGACTGGGACAGGGGGAGGTTTACGAGCAGTACTTC. It encodes CASRLGQGEVYEQYF. The entire variable domain, with the rest obtained from reference TRBV5-4 and TRBJ2-7, is as follows: ETGVTQSPTHLIKTRGQQVTLRCSSQSGHNTVSWYQQALGQGPQFIFQYYREEENGRGNFPPRFSGLQFPNYSSELNVNALELDDSALYLCASRLGQGEVYEQYFGPGTRLTVT.

Points on this clone: Other DNA sequences within the sample encode an identical CDR3. This chain connects TRBV7-2 to TRBJ1-2; D gene ambiguous. CDR3 length: 12 residues. V was trimmed by 1 base and J by 4 bases, leaving 4 bases between them. The germline gives CDR1 SGHTA, CDR2 FQGNSA. For the CDR3, the DNA is TGTGCCAGCAGCTTAGTGGGCTATGGCTACACCTTC. Protein product: CASSLVGYGYTF.

V gene TRBV19 combines with J gene TRBJ1-1; D remains unclear. The CDR3 spans 13 residues. The germline CDR1 and CDR2 sequences are LNHDA and SQIVND (reference sequence). Trimming stripped 3 bases from V and 4 bases from J, with 9 bases between. CDR3 loop: CASSIRRGTEAFF. The CDR3 DNA is TGTGCCAGTAGTATTCGTCGAGGCACTGAAGCTTTCTTT.

This chain uses TRBV19 with TRBJ1-5; 8 bases are shared with TRBD1. The V and J ends lost 3 bases and 6 bases, in that order; junction bases with no gene match: 7. CDR3 size: 15 residues. From germline, CDR1 is LNHDA and CDR2 SQIVND (reference sequence). The CDR3 is CASSIGRGLGQPQHF. The CDR3 DNA reads as TGTGCCAGTAGTATTGGCAGGGGGCTAGGTCAGCCCCAGCATTTT.

The genes are TRBV2 and TRBJ2-7; D unresolved. The germline gives CDR1 SNHLY, CDR2 FYNNEI. The germline V and J ends were trimmed by 5 bases and 7 bases, with 15 bases remaining between them. CDR3 length: 13 amino acids. DNA of the CDR3: TGTGCCAGCAGTCTCAACTCCCGACCAGAGCAGTACTTC. Translating gives CASSLNSRPEQYF.

The chain employs TRBV2 and TRBJ2-7; no firm D call. The CDR3 is 12 amino acids. Germline V gene lookup returns CDR1 SNHLY and CDR2 FYNNEI. Trimming took off 6 bases at V and 2 bases at J, with 8 bases between the two ends. CDR3 sequence (DNA): TGTGCCAGCAGGGGAAACCCCTACGAGCAGTACTTC. Amino acid sequence: CASRGNPYEQYF. Using reference TRBV2 and TRBJ2-7 for the parts outside the CDR3, the full variable domain is EPEVTQTPSHQVTQMGQEVILRCVPISNHLYFYWYRQILGQKVEFLVSFYNNEISEKSEIFDDQFSVERPDGSNFTLKIRSTKLEDSAMYFCASRGNPYEQYFGPGTRLTVT.

This clone appeared once. The V gene is TRBV9, the J gene TRBJ1-4; 9 nucleotides align to TRBD1. This CDR3 has 14 residues. V shed 4 bases, J shed 8 bases, and the junction held 6 bases outside the gene matches. In germline, CDR1 is SGDLS, CDR2 YYNGEE. CDR3 sequence (DNA): TGTGCCAGCAGCATACAGGACAGGGGAGAAAAACTGTTTTTT. It codes for CASSIQDRGEKLFF.

The chain joins TRBV5-1 to TRBJ2-3, with TRBD1 as a possible D gene (6 bases). Germline loops: CDR1 SGHRS, CDR2 YFSETQ. V shed 1 base and J shed 4 bases, with 13 bases lying between them. There are 15 residues in the CDR3. The CDR3 loop reads CASSLRTGNPDTQYF. CDR3 sequence (DNA): TGCGCCAGCAGCTTGCGAACAGGGAATCCAGATACGCAGTATTTT.

V is TRBV5-6 and J is TRBJ1-5; D is ambiguous. Per germline, CDR1 SGHDT and CDR2 YYEEEE. Trimming shortened V by 1 base and J by 7 bases, and 9 bases separated the two germline ends. CDR3 length equals 13 residues. For the CDR3, the DNA is TGTGCCAGCAGCTTGTCTTTCGGGCAGCCCCAGCATTTT. It specifies CASSLSFGQPQHF.

The J gene is TRBJ2-1, the V gene TRBV19, with a tentative D call TRBD2 (5 bases). Trimming cost V 8 bases and J 7 bases, with 18 bases left between them. This CDR3 contains 14 residues. The germline gives CDR1 LNHDA, CDR2 SQIVND (reference sequence). The CDR3 reads CASGNRGDPNEQFF. The CDR3 DNA sequence: TGTGCCAGTGGGAATCGGGGTGACCCGAATGAGCAGTTCTTC.

This rearrangement joins TRBV20-1 to TRBJ1-2; D not certain. Germline CDR1 DFQATT, CDR2 SNEGSKA (reference sequence). The CDR3 loop spans 11 amino acids. Trimming took off 3 bases at V and 4 bases at J, with 6 bases between the two ends. The CDR3 DNA reads TGCAGTGCTAGGCGCAGCTATGGCTACACCTTC. Its protein product is CSARRSYGYTF.

The rearrangement joins TRBV6-1 to TRBJ1-2; 9 nucleotides line up with TRBD1. The junction had 0 bases not matched to a gene; V was cut back by 3 bases and J by 7 bases. CDR1 is MNHNS, CDR2 SASEGT, per germline. The CDR3 consists of 12 residues. CDR3 sequence: CASSETGGGYTF. The CDR3 DNA follows: TGTGCCAGCAGTGAGACAGGGGGTGGCTACACCTTC.

The chain links TRBV5-8 to TRBJ2-3, with 10 bases that match TRBD1. V shed 0 bases and J 3 bases; nucleotides not matched to a gene: 7. Germline CDR1 is SGHTS and CDR2 is YDEGEE. The CDR3 has 17 amino acids. For the CDR3, the DNA is TGTGCCAGCAGCTTGGTCCGAGACAGGGGGCTGACAGATACGCAGTATTTT. Encoded protein: CASSLVRDRGLTDTQYF.

The rearrangement joins TRBV18 to TRBJ1-5, with 7 bases aligning to TRBD1. Germline V CDR1 and CDR2: KGHSH, LQKENI. V gave up 2 bases and J gave up 6 bases; unmatched junction bases: 4. The CDR3 length is 14 residues. The CDR3 region has the DNA TGTGCCAGCTCACCAGACAGGGTGGGTCAGCCCCAGCATTTT. Encoded protein: CASSPDRVGQPQHF.

The chain carries TRBV10-2 and TRBJ1-4; TRBD1 matches at 10 bases. V lost 0 bases and J lost 7; bases outside the gene matches: 5. Germline CDR1 WSHSY, CDR2 SAAADI. This CDR3 contains 16 residues. CDR3 amino acids: CASSESRTGGSEKLFF. CDR3 bases: TGCGCCAGCAGTGAGTCTCGGACAGGGGGTAGTGAAAAACTGTTTTTT.

This clone was counted between two and nine times. The J gene is TRBJ2-3, the V gene TRBV11-2; D uncertain. From germline, CDR1 is SGHAT and CDR2 FQNNGV. Trimming removed 5 bases from V and 3 bases from J, with 6 bases in between. The CDR3 contains 12 residues. DNA for the CDR3: TGTGCCAGCAGCCTATGGACAGATACGCAGTATTTT. It translates to CASSLWTDTQYF.

V usage is TRBV4-2 and J usage is TRBJ2-7; 11 bases fit TRBD2. The CDR3 has 14 residues. The germline V gene encodes CDR1 LGHNA and CDR2 YNFKEQ. V lost 6 bases and J lost 5; bases outside the gene matches: 6. The CDR3 reads CASSGTSGSHEQYF. The CDR3 DNA sequence: TGTGCCAGCAGTGGCACTAGCGGGAGCCACGAGCAGTACTTC.

The chain combines TRBV9 with TRBJ2-7; D ambiguous. Trimming shortened V by 0 bases and J by 4 bases, and 8 bases separated the two germline ends. Germline V CDR1 and CDR2: SGDLS, YYNGEE. The CDR3 sequence is 13 residues long. The DNA of the CDR3 is TGTGCCAGCAGCGTAGACGTGGAGTACGAGCAGTACTTC. This translates into CASSVDVEYEQYF.

This chain uses TRBV30 with TRBJ2-7; 8 nucleotides agree with TRBD2. After removal of 0 bases from V and 5 bases from J, the junction contained 6 bases not matched to a gene. In germline, CDR1 is GTSNPN, CDR2 SVGIG (reference sequence). This CDR3 is built from 14 residues. The CDR3: CAWSVGLALHEQYF. CDR3 DNA: TGTGCCTGGAGTGTAGGACTAGCTCTTCACGAGCAGTACTTC.

This sequence joins TRBV15 and TRBJ2-3; D possibly matches TRBD1 or TRBD2 (5 bases each). V lost 0 bases and J 2 bases, leaving 9 bases between the germline ends. This CDR3 spans 15 amino acids. Germline lookup yields CDR1 LNHNV and CDR2 YYDKDF (reference sequence). The CDR3 sequence is CATSRDGGVTDTQYF. The DNA of the CDR3 is TGTGCCACCAGCAGAGATGGGGGAGTCACAGATACGCAGTATTTT.